These T cell receptor beta chains were read from a single sample in a study of blood T cell repertoires in COVID-19. Data came from immunoSEQ multiplex PCR; TCRdb stores just in-frame clones and leaves some out. The sample contains tens of thousands of clones, 65% to 80% of which appear only once. Sequencing was performed on peripheral blood. The receptor source for this set is a woman of 80 years or more with active or convalescent COVID-19. Both conserved end residues are part of each CDR3. Each record gives: CDR3 DNA, CDR3 protein, V gene, J gene, clone size, D gene. A D gene is named only where the DNA matches it firmly. Expanded clones are given a class, and other clones once, few, many or no size at all.

cdr3_nt: TGTGCCACCAGCAGAGACAGGGGTATCGGAAACACCATATATTTT; cdr3_aa: CATSRDRGIGNTIYF; v_call: TRBV15; j_call: TRBJ1-3; clone_size: NA; d_call: NA
cdr3_nt: TGTGCCAGCAGCTCTAGTAGGACTAGCGGGTACTCCTACGAGCAGTACTTC; cdr3_aa: CASSSSRTSGYSYEQYF; v_call: TRBV7-8; j_call: TRBJ2-7; clone_size: NA; d_call: TRBD2
cdr3_nt: TGTGCCAGCAGTGAACTCGTAGATTCACCCCTCCACTTT; cdr3_aa: CASSELVDSPLHF; v_call: TRBV2; j_call: TRBJ1-6; clone_size: NA; d_call: NA
cdr3_nt: TGTGCCAGCAGGCTCGGACTAGCGGTCAACAATGAGCAGTTCTTC; cdr3_aa: CASRLGLAVNNEQFF; v_call: TRBV2; j_call: TRBJ2-1; clone_size: NA; d_call: TRBD2
cdr3_nt: TGTGCCAGCAGTTTGTCCAGGATCCACGAGCAGTACTTC; cdr3_aa: CASSLSRIHEQYF; v_call: TRBV27; j_call: TRBJ2-7; clone_size: NA; d_call: NA
cdr3_nt: TGTGCCAGCAGCTTAGCGCAGGGGTGGACTGAAGCTTTCTTT; cdr3_aa: CASSLAQGWTEAFF; v_call: TRBV7-8; j_call: TRBJ1-1; clone_size: NA; d_call: NA
cdr3_nt: TGTGCCAGCAGTTTGCGGGGTCAGCCCCAGCATTTT; cdr3_aa: CASSLRGQPQHF; v_call: TRBV12-3/TRBV12-4; j_call: TRBJ1-5; clone_size: NA; d_call: NA
cdr3_nt: TGTGCCAGCAAAGCGGCCAAGGCAAACACCGGGGAGCTGTTTTTT; cdr3_aa: CASKAAKANTGELFF; v_call: TRBV7-2; j_call: TRBJ2-2; clone_size: many; d_call: NA
cdr3_nt: TGTGCCAGCAGCTTGGTAGGGGTAGGTTCACCCCTCCACTTT; cdr3_aa: CASSLVGVGSPLHF; v_call: TRBV7-9; j_call: TRBJ1-6; clone_size: NA; d_call: NA
cdr3_nt: TGTGCCATCAGCCCTAACTCCCTCCCCACCGGGGAGCTGTTTTTT; cdr3_aa: CAISPNSLPTGELFF; v_call: TRBV10-3; j_call: TRBJ2-2; clone_size: NA; d_call: NA
cdr3_nt: TGTGCCATCAGGCCCGGTCGGGGGAACACAGATACGCAGTATTTT; cdr3_aa: CAIRPGRGNTDTQYF; v_call: TRBV10-3; j_call: TRBJ2-3; clone_size: NA; d_call: NA
cdr3_nt: TGTGCCTGGAGCCAGGGTTGGGGCTACACCTTC; cdr3_aa: CAWSQGWGYTF; v_call: TRBV30; j_call: TRBJ1-2; clone_size: NA; d_call: NA
cdr3_nt: TGTGCCAGCAGCCCACTTAATCCCGGAAACACCATATATTTT; cdr3_aa: CASSPLNPGNTIYF; v_call: TRBV11-2; j_call: TRBJ1-3; clone_size: NA; d_call: NA
cdr3_nt: TGTGCCAGCAGTTACGGCGGGACAGGCTCTAACACCGGGGAGCTGTTTTTT; cdr3_aa: CASSYGGTGSNTGELFF; v_call: TRBV6-2/TRBV6-3; j_call: TRBJ2-2; clone_size: once; d_call: TRBD1
cdr3_nt: TGTGCCTGGAGCCAGGGGGCGGAGACCCAGTACTTC; cdr3_aa: CAWSQGAETQYF; v_call: TRBV30; j_call: TRBJ2-5; clone_size: NA; d_call: TRBD1
cdr3_nt: TGTGCCAGCAGTTACGGACAGAATGAGCAGTTCTTC; cdr3_aa: CASSYGQNEQFF; v_call: TRBV6-2/TRBV6-3; j_call: TRBJ2-1; clone_size: few; d_call: NA
cdr3_nt: TGTGCCAGCAGCTTAGACAGGGTTAACACCGGGGAGCTGTTTTTT; cdr3_aa: CASSLDRVNTGELFF; v_call: TRBV7-8; j_call: TRBJ2-2; clone_size: NA; d_call: NA
cdr3_nt: TGTGCCAGTAGTATAGTTGGGACTAGCGGGGGAAGAGATACGCAGTATTTT; cdr3_aa: CASSIVGTSGGRDTQYF; v_call: TRBV19; j_call: TRBJ2-3; clone_size: few; d_call: TRBD2
cdr3_nt: TGTGCCAGCAGTTACTCGATAGTTGGCGGACTTTCACCCCTCCACTTT; cdr3_aa: CASSYSIVGGLSPLHF; v_call: TRBV6-6; j_call: TRBJ1-6; clone_size: NA; d_call: NA
cdr3_nt: TGTGCCAGCAGCCAAGATCTCGGACAGGTGGACTCCTATAATTCACCCCTCCACTTT; cdr3_aa: CASSQDLGQVDSYNSPLHF; v_call: TRBV3-1/TRBV3-2; j_call: TRBJ1-6; clone_size: few; d_call: TRBD1
cdr3_nt: TGTGCCAGCAGCGAGCCCAGGGTAACTAATGAAAAACTGTTTTTT; cdr3_aa: CASSEPRVTNEKLFF; v_call: TRBV5-5; j_call: TRBJ1-4; clone_size: NA; d_call: NA
cdr3_nt: TGTGCCAGCAGTGCCGACAGGTTTAGCTCCTACAATGAGCAGTTCTTC; cdr3_aa: CASSADRFSSYNEQFF; v_call: TRBV2; j_call: TRBJ2-1; clone_size: few; d_call: NA
cdr3_nt: TGTGCCAGCAGCCCCTCAGGGGTCGCCTCCTACGAGCAGTACTTC; cdr3_aa: CASSPSGVASYEQYF; v_call: TRBV7-2; j_call: TRBJ2-7; clone_size: NA; d_call: NA
cdr3_nt: TGCGCCAGCAGCGGACAGGAGGATGGGAGTGAGCAGTTCTTC; cdr3_aa: CASSGQEDGSEQFF; v_call: TRBV5-1; j_call: TRBJ2-1; clone_size: once; d_call: TRBD1
cdr3_nt: TGTGCCAGCATTAACCCCACTAGGGGCTACACCTTC; cdr3_aa: CASINPTRGYTF; v_call: TRBV6-5; j_call: TRBJ1-2; clone_size: NA; d_call: NA
cdr3_nt: TGCGCCAGCAGTTGGGCCGCGAACACTGAAGCTTTCTTT; cdr3_aa: CASSWAANTEAFF; v_call: TRBV10-1; j_call: TRBJ1-1; clone_size: NA; d_call: NA
cdr3_nt: TGTGCCAGCAGCTTTGGACAGAACTATGGCTACACCTTC; cdr3_aa: CASSFGQNYGYTF; v_call: TRBV5-5; j_call: TRBJ1-2; clone_size: NA; d_call: NA
cdr3_nt: TGTGCCAGCAGCGAGCAGGGGCACAATGAGCAGTTCTTC; cdr3_aa: CASSEQGHNEQFF; v_call: TRBV6-2/TRBV6-3; j_call: TRBJ2-1; clone_size: NA; d_call: NA
cdr3_nt: TGTGCCAGCAGCTTGACTAGCGGGGGGTCTGAGCAGTTCTTC; cdr3_aa: CASSLTSGGSEQFF; v_call: TRBV7-9; j_call: TRBJ2-1; clone_size: NA; d_call: TRBD2
cdr3_nt: TGTGCCAGCAGCAAGGGGTTTTCCTCTGGGGCCAACGTCCTGACTTTC; cdr3_aa: CASSKGFSSGANVLTF; v_call: TRBV3-1/TRBV3-2; j_call: TRBJ2-6; clone_size: NA; d_call: NA
cdr3_nt: TGTGCCAGCAGCGCATATGGACAGCTTAATCAGCCCCAGCATTTT; cdr3_aa: CASSAYGQLNQPQHF; v_call: TRBV9; j_call: TRBJ1-5; clone_size: NA; d_call: NA
cdr3_nt: TGTGCCAGCAGTCGCCCCCAGGGGGTCGGCTACACCTTC; cdr3_aa: CASSRPQGVGYTF; v_call: TRBV6-2/TRBV6-3; j_call: TRBJ1-2; clone_size: NA; d_call: TRBD1
cdr3_nt: TGTGCCAGCAGCGGGTGGGACAGTAGAAATCAGCCCCAGCATTTT; cdr3_aa: CASSGWDSRNQPQHF; v_call: TRBV25-1; j_call: TRBJ1-5; clone_size: NA; d_call: TRBD1
cdr3_nt: TGTGCCAGCAGTGGGAGATACACCGGGGAGCTGTTTTTT; cdr3_aa: CASSGRYTGELFF; v_call: TRBV2; j_call: TRBJ2-2; clone_size: NA; d_call: NA
cdr3_nt: TGCGCCAGCAGCCAAGAAGACAGGGGAGGATCTGACGAGCAGTACTTC; cdr3_aa: CASSQEDRGGSDEQYF; v_call: TRBV4-3; j_call: TRBJ2-7; clone_size: NA; d_call: TRBD1
cdr3_nt: TGTGCCAGCAGCTTGGGGAGGGGGAGGGGAGCTTTCTTT; cdr3_aa: CASSLGRGRGAFF; v_call: TRBV5-6; j_call: TRBJ1-1; clone_size: NA; d_call: NA
cdr3_nt: TGTGCCAGTAGCAAGTCCGGACTTTTTACTAATGAAAAACTGTTTTTT; cdr3_aa: CASSKSGLFTNEKLFF; v_call: TRBV19; j_call: TRBJ1-4; clone_size: NA; d_call: NA
cdr3_nt: TGCGCCAGCAGCCAAGATGGGGGCAGGGAAGAGACCCAGTACTTC; cdr3_aa: CASSQDGGREETQYF; v_call: TRBV4-3; j_call: TRBJ2-5; clone_size: NA; d_call: NA
cdr3_nt: TGTGCCAGCAGCCTGGCGGGACAGGGAACCTACGAGCAGTACTTC; cdr3_aa: CASSLAGQGTYEQYF; v_call: TRBV4-2; j_call: TRBJ2-7; clone_size: once; d_call: TRBD1
cdr3_nt: TGTGCCAGCAGTTACTTAGGGAGGGACCAGCCCCAGCATTTT; cdr3_aa: CASSYLGRDQPQHF; v_call: TRBV6-2/TRBV6-3; j_call: TRBJ1-5; clone_size: NA; d_call: NA
cdr3_nt: TGTGCCAGCAGCTCCCGGGCGGGACTAGCGGGCACAGATACGCAGTATTTT; cdr3_aa: CASSSRAGLAGTDTQYF; v_call: TRBV11-2; j_call: TRBJ2-3; clone_size: NA; d_call: TRBD2
cdr3_nt: TGTGCCAGCAGCTCCGGGACTCCAGGGAGGGATACGCAGTATTTT; cdr3_aa: CASSSGTPGRDTQYF; v_call: TRBV7-9; j_call: TRBJ2-3; clone_size: NA; d_call: NA
cdr3_nt: TGTGCCAGCAACCGGGCAGGGTCATTCCAAGAGACCCAGTACTTC; cdr3_aa: CASNRAGSFQETQYF; v_call: TRBV28; j_call: TRBJ2-5; clone_size: NA; d_call: NA
cdr3_nt: TGTGCCAGCAGTTTTGGGACAGAAGAGACCCAGTACTTC; cdr3_aa: CASSFGTEETQYF; v_call: TRBV12-3/TRBV12-4; j_call: TRBJ2-5; clone_size: NA; d_call: TRBD1
cdr3_nt: TGTGCCACAGGCCGAACAGGGGGTAATTCACCCCTCCACTTT; cdr3_aa: CATGRTGGNSPLHF; v_call: TRBV27; j_call: TRBJ1-6; clone_size: NA; d_call: TRBD1
cdr3_nt: TGTGCCAGCAGTTTACGTCGCGGCTTGCTGAGCTCTGGGGCCAACGTCCTGACTTTC; cdr3_aa: CASSLRRGLLSSGANVLTF; v_call: TRBV28; j_call: TRBJ2-6; clone_size: few; d_call: NA
cdr3_nt: TGTGCCAGCAGTTTAAGGCAGGTCTATGGCTACACCTTC; cdr3_aa: CASSLRQVYGYTF; v_call: TRBV12-3/TRBV12-4; j_call: TRBJ1-2; clone_size: once; d_call: NA
cdr3_nt: TGTGCCAGTAGTATCCTGGGACAGGTCTCTGGAAACACCATATATTTT; cdr3_aa: CASSILGQVSGNTIYF; v_call: TRBV19; j_call: TRBJ1-3; clone_size: NA; d_call: TRBD1
cdr3_nt: TGTGCCAGCAGTTACTCCGGGAGCTCTGGAAACACCATATATTTT; cdr3_aa: CASSYSGSSGNTIYF; v_call: TRBV6-5; j_call: TRBJ1-3; clone_size: NA; d_call: NA
cdr3_nt: TGTGCCAGCAGCTTAGAAGCAGGGGGGCTAACGAATGAGCAGTTCTTC; cdr3_aa: CASSLEAGGLTNEQFF; v_call: TRBV7-6; j_call: TRBJ2-1; clone_size: NA; d_call: NA
cdr3_nt: TGTGCCAGCAGCCGTTCGAGGGGGGGCTCCTACAATGAGCAGTTCTTC; cdr3_aa: CASSRSRGGSYNEQFF; v_call: TRBV3-1/TRBV3-2; j_call: TRBJ2-1; clone_size: NA; d_call: NA
cdr3_nt: TGTGCCAGCAGCCTTAGCGGGGGGGTGGAGACCCAGTACTTC; cdr3_aa: CASSLSGGVETQYF; v_call: TRBV7-3; j_call: TRBJ2-5; clone_size: NA; d_call: TRBD2
cdr3_nt: TGTGCTAGTGGAGTACAGGGTTTTAGGAGTAATGGCTACACCTTC; cdr3_aa: CASGVQGFRSNGYTF; v_call: TRBV12-5; j_call: TRBJ1-2; clone_size: NA; d_call: NA